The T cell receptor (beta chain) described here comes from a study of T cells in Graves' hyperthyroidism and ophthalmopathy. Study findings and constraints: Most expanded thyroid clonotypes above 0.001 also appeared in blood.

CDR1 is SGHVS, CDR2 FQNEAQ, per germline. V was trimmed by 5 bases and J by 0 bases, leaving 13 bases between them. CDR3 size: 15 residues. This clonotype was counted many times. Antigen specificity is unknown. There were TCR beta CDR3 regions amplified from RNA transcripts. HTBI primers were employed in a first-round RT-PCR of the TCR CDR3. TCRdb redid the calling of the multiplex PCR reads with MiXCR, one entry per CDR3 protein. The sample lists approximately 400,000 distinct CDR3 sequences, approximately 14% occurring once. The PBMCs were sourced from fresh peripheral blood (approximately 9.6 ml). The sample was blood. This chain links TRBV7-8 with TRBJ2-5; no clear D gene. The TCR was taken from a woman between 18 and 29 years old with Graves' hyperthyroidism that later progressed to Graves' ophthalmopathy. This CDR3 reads CASSPYMGYQETQYF. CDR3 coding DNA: TGTGCCAGCAGCCCCTATATGGGGTACCAAGAGACCCAGTACTTC. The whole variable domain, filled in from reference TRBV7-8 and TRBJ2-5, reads GAGVSQSPRYKVAKRGQDVALRCDPISGHVSLFWYQQALGQGPEFLTYFQNEAQLDKSGLPSDRFFAERPEGSVSTLKIQRTQQEDSAVYLCASSPYMGYQETQYFGPGTRLLVL.